What follows is one T cell receptor (beta chain) and its context. Its antigen is as yet unknown. These data originate in a study of long-term antiretroviral therapy in people with HIV. Participants living with HIV all received treatment in the United States. Whole-study findings and limits: Those clones which expanded before ART made up the dominant part of the repertoire at all time points.

They ran version v3.0 of the immunoSEQ assay at survey level. Produced via immunoSEQ multiplex PCR; TCRdb's table is partial and in-frame only. The sample contains tens of thousands of clones, 75% to 85% of which appear only once. Germline assignment: CDR1 MNHNY and CDR2 SVGAGI (reference sequence). The CDR3 covers 11 residues. The V and J ends lost 5 bases and 7 bases respectively, with 5 bases between them. V is TRBV6-6 and J is TRBJ1-4; D might be TRBD1 (5 bases). The sequencing here drew on unsorted PBMCs, taken 0.1 years before starting antiretroviral therapy. The TCR comes from a man between 18 and 35 years old with HIV. CDR3 region: CASSDSEKLFF. The DNA for the CDR3 is TGTGCCAGCAGTGACAGTGAAAAACTGTTTTTT.